Below, one T cell receptor beta chain is given with its context. The sample comes from a study of CD8+ T cells in alopecia areata. Trimming took off 2 bases at V and 7 bases at J, with 14 bases between the two ends. The CDR3 is 14 residues long. The germline V gene encodes CDR1 MNHNY and CDR2 SVGAGI (reference sequence). Isolated RNA was reverse transcribed into cDNA used as the sequencing template. The data were produced by immunoSEQ multiplex PCR, yet TCRdb's version contains in-frame clones alone and is incomplete. Here the sample spans 180,000 or so clones, roughly 63% being singletons. This receptor was taken from a human donor with alopecia areata. The chain has TRBV6-6 and TRBJ1-1; a possible D gene is TRBD1 (5 bases). The sequencing used CD4+ T cells sorted from blood, collected at week 0. This chain's CDR3 is CASSYESRVSEAFF. The CDR3 coding sequence is TGTGCCAGCAGTTACGAGAGCAGGGTGAGTGAAGCTTTCTTT.